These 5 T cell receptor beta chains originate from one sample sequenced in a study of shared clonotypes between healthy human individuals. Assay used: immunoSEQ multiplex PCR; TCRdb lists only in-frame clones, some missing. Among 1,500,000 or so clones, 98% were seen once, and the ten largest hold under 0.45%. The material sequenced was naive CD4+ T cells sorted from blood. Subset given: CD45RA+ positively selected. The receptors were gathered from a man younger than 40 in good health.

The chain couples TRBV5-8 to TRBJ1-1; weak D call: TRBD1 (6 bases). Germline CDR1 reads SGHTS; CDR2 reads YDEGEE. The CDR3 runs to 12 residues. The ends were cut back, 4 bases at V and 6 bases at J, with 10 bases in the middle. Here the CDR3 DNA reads TGTGCCAGCAGCCTCAGGGGACCTGAAGCTTTCTTT. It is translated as CASSLRGPEAFF.

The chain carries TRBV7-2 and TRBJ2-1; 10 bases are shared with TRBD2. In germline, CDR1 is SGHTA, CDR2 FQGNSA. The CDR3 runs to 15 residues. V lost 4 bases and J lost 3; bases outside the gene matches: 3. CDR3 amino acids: CASSSRTSGYNEQFF. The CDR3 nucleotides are TGTGCCAGCAGCTCACGGACTAGCGGCTACAATGAGCAGTTCTTC.

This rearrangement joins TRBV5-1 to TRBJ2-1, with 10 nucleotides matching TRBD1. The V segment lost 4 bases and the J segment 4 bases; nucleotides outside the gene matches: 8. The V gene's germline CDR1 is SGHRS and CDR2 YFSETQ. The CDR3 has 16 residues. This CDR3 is CASSSRGQGVYNEQFF. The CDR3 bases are TGCGCCAGCAGCAGTAGAGGACAGGGGGTTTACAATGAGCAGTTCTTC.

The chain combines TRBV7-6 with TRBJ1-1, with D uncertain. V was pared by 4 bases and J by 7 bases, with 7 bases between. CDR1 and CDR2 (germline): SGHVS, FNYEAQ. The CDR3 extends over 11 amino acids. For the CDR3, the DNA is TGTGCCAGCAGCTCCTCAGGTGAAGCTTTCTTT. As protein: CASSSSGEAFF.

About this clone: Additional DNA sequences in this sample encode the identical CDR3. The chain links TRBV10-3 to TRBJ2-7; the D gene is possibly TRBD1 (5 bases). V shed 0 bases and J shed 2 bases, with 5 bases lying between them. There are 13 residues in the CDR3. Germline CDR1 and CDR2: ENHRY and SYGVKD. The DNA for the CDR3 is TGTGCCATCAGTGAGTCGGACACCTACGAGCAGTACTTC. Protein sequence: CAISESDTYEQYF.